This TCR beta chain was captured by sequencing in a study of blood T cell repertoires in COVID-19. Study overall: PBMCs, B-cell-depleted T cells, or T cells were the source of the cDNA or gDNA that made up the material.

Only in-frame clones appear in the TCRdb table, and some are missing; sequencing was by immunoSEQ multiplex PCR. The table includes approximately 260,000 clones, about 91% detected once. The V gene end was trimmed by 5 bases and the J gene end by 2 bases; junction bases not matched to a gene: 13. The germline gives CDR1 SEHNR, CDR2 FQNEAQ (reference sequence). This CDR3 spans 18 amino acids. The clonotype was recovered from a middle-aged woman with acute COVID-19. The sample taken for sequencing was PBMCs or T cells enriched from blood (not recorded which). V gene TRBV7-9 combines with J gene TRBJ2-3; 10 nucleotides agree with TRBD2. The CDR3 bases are TGTGCCAGCAGCCTCATCTCCTGGACTAGCGGATTCACAGATACGCAGTATTTT. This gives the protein CASSLISWTSGFTDTQYF.